This is a list of T cell receptor beta chains from one sample in a study of blood T cell repertoires in COVID-19. Measured with immunoSEQ multiplex PCR; TCRdb has only the in-frame clones, and not every one. This sample yields under 450,000 clones, of which roughly 88% are seen a single time; around 12% belongs to the top ten. Sequenced: peripheral blood. The source of these receptors is a woman aged 50 to 60 with COVID-19, enrolled during active disease. The CDR3 runs from the conserved cysteine through the conserved F or W. Fields, in order: V gene, clone size, J gene, D gene, CDR3 DNA, CDR3 protein. The D gene is left open where the match is weak. Clone size is shown for a subset of rows, as once, few, many or a class of expanded clone.

V: TRBV19; size: few; J: TRBJ1-5; D: .; DNA: TGTGCCAGTAGTATCAACTCGATTTTTGGCAATCAGCCCCAGCATTTT; CDR3: CASSINSIFGNQPQHF
V: TRBV9; size: .; J: TRBJ2-7; D: TRBD1; DNA: TGTGCCAGCAGCCCCAAGGACAGGGGAAGGACCTACGAGCAGTACTTC; CDR3: CASSPKDRGRTYEQYF
V: TRBV6-5; size: .; J: TRBJ2-2; D: .; DNA: TGTGCCAGCAGTTTCGGGGGAACCGGGGAGCTGTTTTTT; CDR3: CASSFGGTGELFF
V: TRBV12-5; size: .; J: TRBJ2-1; D: .; DNA: TGTGCTAGTGGTTTGGTAAACAGTTACAATGAGCAGTTCTTC; CDR3: CASGLVNSYNEQFF
V: TRBV6-5; size: .; J: TRBJ1-1; D: TRBD1; DNA: TGTGCCAGCAGTTCCGAGGGACAGGGACACACTGAAGCTTTCTTT; CDR3: CASSSEGQGHTEAFF
V: TRBV11-3; size: once; J: TRBJ1-1; D: .; DNA: TGTGCCAGCAGCCTGCTTCCTACTGCTGAAGCTTTCTTT; CDR3: CASSLLPTAEAFF
V: TRBV19; size: once; J: TRBJ2-7; D: .; DNA: TGTGCCAGTAGTATAGTCCAGGGTGGGTCCTACGAGCAGTACTTC; CDR3: CASSIVQGGSYEQYF
V: TRBV5-1; size: .; J: TRBJ1-1; D: .; DNA: TGCGCCAGCAGTTACCGGGGGGAATCTCGGAGCACTGAAGCTTTCTTT; CDR3: CASSYRGESRSTEAFF
V: TRBV12-3/TRBV12-4; size: .; J: TRBJ1-1; D: .; DNA: TGTGCCAGCAGTGGTGCGGGCACTGAAGCTTTCTTT; CDR3: CASSGAGTEAFF
V: TRBV4-1; size: .; J: TRBJ1-2; D: .; DNA: TGCGCCAGCAGAAAGGAGAGGGCGAGCCTCTTAAACTATGGCTACACCTTC; CDR3: CASRKERASLLNYGYTF
V: TRBV2; size: .; J: TRBJ2-3; D: .; DNA: TGTGCCAGCAGCGTAAGCGCCGATACAGATACGCAGTATTTT; CDR3: CASSVSADTDTQYF
V: TRBV2; size: .; J: TRBJ2-7; D: .; DNA: TGTGCCAGCAGTATCAACAGGGGAGGAGGCTACGAGCAGTACTTC; CDR3: CASSINRGGGYEQYF
V: TRBV5-4; size: few; J: TRBJ1-4; D: .; DNA: TGTGCCAGCAGCTTATACGAGGAAAAACTGTTTTTT; CDR3: CASSLYEEKLFF
V: TRBV7-9; size: .; J: TRBJ1-1; D: TRBD1; DNA: TGTGCCAGCAGCTTACCTGTGGGGGACAGAACGAACACTGAAGCTTTCTTT; CDR3: CASSLPVGDRTNTEAFF
V: TRBV9; size: .; J: TRBJ1-1; D: TRBD1; DNA: TGTGCCAGCAGCGTTACAGGGGAAAGATCTCCTACGAACACTGAAGCTTTCTTT; CDR3: CASSVTGERSPTNTEAFF
V: TRBV2; size: .; J: TRBJ1-1; D: .; DNA: TGTGCCAGCAGCGTTCAGGGCCCTGAAGCTTTCTTT; CDR3: CASSVQGPEAFF
V: TRBV19; size: .; J: TRBJ1-5; D: .; DNA: TGTGCCAGTAGTATTAATCAGGGGCGTAGCAATCAGCCCCAGCATTTT; CDR3: CASSINQGRSNQPQHF
V: TRBV12-3/TRBV12-4; size: .; J: TRBJ1-3; D: .; DNA: TGTGCCAGCCCCCTATGGGGAAACACCATATATTTT; CDR3: CASPLWGNTIYF
V: TRBV6-5; size: once; J: TRBJ1-4; D: .; DNA: TGTGCCAGCAGAGAGGCTACCGCGGGGGAAAAACTGTTTTTT; CDR3: CASREATAGEKLFF
V: TRBV6-1; size: .; J: TRBJ2-2; D: TRBD2; DNA: TGTGCCAGCAGTGAAGTGACTAGCGGGGGGCCGGACACCGGGGAGCTGTTTTTT; CDR3: CASSEVTSGGPDTGELFF
V: TRBV19; size: few; J: TRBJ1-1; D: .; DNA: TGTGCCAGTAGGCTGACGGCCCTTGGGGCCACTGAAGCTTTCTTT; CDR3: CASRLTALGATEAFF
V: TRBV24-1; size: .; J: TRBJ1-4; D: .; DNA: TGTGCCACCAGTCTGCGGCAGGGCCTAAATGAAAAACTGTTTTTT; CDR3: CATSLRQGLNEKLFF
V: TRBV7-8; size: .; J: TRBJ1-2; D: .; DNA: TGTGCCAGCAGCTTCCTAGGCATAACTAACTATGGCTACACCTTC; CDR3: CASSFLGITNYGYTF
V: TRBV7-2; size: .; J: TRBJ1-3; D: .; DNA: TGTGCCAGCAGCCCCCAGAGGGGAAACACCATATATTTT; CDR3: CASSPQRGNTIYF
V: TRBV2; size: .; J: TRBJ2-7; D: TRBD1; DNA: TGTGCCAGCGAAGGACAGGGGGCCGAGCAGTACTTC; CDR3: CASEGQGAEQYF
V: TRBV4-1; size: .; J: TRBJ2-7; D: .; DNA: TGCGCCAGCAGCCAAGTCGGGGGGGACAGTTACGAGCAGTACTTC; CDR3: CASSQVGGDSYEQYF
V: TRBV5-1; size: .; J: TRBJ1-3; D: TRBD1; DNA: TGCGCCAGCAGCTTGGAAGGGACAGGGGTAGCCGGAAACACCATATATTTT; CDR3: CASSLEGTGVAGNTIYF
V: TRBV6-5; size: .; J: TRBJ1-1; D: TRBD1; DNA: TGTGCCAGCAGTTTATCAGGGGGCGCGGACACTGAAGCTTTCTTT; CDR3: CASSLSGGADTEAFF
V: TRBV28; size: once; J: TRBJ1-5; D: .; DNA: TGTGCCAGCAGTTTACGACAGTGGTCGCAGCCCCAGCATTTT; CDR3: CASSLRQWSQPQHF
V: TRBV5-1; size: .; J: TRBJ1-2; D: .; DNA: TGCGCCAGCAGCTCGACAGCAAACTATGGCTACACCTTC; CDR3: CASSSTANYGYTF
V: TRBV19; size: .; J: TRBJ1-1; D: .; DNA: TGTGCCAGTAGTCTAACTTTGACAGGGAACACTGAAGCTTTCTTT; CDR3: CASSLTLTGNTEAFF
V: TRBV19; size: .; J: TRBJ1-1; D: .; DNA: TGTGCCAGTAGTATAATATTCCACGGCGGAGAAGCTTTCTTT; CDR3: CASSIIFHGGEAFF
V: TRBV9; size: .; J: TRBJ2-2; D: .; DNA: TGTGCCAGCAGCGTAGGGGCCCCCGAGCGGATGAACACCGGGGAGCTGTTTTTT; CDR3: CASSVGAPERMNTGELFF
V: TRBV27; size: .; J: TRBJ1-1; D: TRBD1; DNA: TGTGCCAGCAGTCTAACCACAGGGGGTACTGAAGCTTTCTTT; CDR3: CASSLTTGGTEAFF
V: TRBV18; size: once; J: TRBJ2-1; D: .; DNA: TGTGCCAGCTCACCGATCGGACTTTACAATGAGCAGTTCTTC; CDR3: CASSPIGLYNEQFF
V: TRBV7-6; size: .; J: TRBJ1-1; D: .; DNA: TGTGCCAGCAGCTCCTACTCAGGGACTGAAGCTTTCTTT; CDR3: CASSSYSGTEAFF
V: TRBV6-2/TRBV6-3; size: .; J: TRBJ2-7; D: .; DNA: TGTGCCAGCAGTTACTCTACTCACGAGCAGTACTTC; CDR3: CASSYSTHEQYF
V: TRBV29-1; size: .; J: TRBJ2-1; D: .; DNA: TGCAGCGTTGGGTCAGGGCTATCCTACAATGAGCAGTTCTTC; CDR3: CSVGSGLSYNEQFF
V: TRBV3-1/TRBV3-2; size: .; J: TRBJ1-2; D: .; DNA: TGTGCCAGCAGCACTGGCGGGGATGGCTACACCTTC; CDR3: CASSTGGDGYTF
V: TRBV3-1/TRBV3-2; size: .; J: TRBJ2-6; D: .; DNA: TGTGCCAGCAGCCAAGTACCTACTGGGGCCAACGTCCTGACTTTC; CDR3: CASSQVPTGANVLTF
V: TRBV2; size: .; J: TRBJ2-7; D: TRBD1; DNA: TGTGCCAGCGGGGGGGGACAGGGAACCTACGAGCAGTACTTC; CDR3: CASGGGQGTYEQYF
V: TRBV30; size: .; J: TRBJ1-2; D: .; DNA: TGTGCCTGGAGCTCCCATGGGGGGGACTATGGCTACACCTTC; CDR3: CAWSSHGGDYGYTF
V: TRBV27; size: .; J: TRBJ1-2; D: .; DNA: TGTGCCAGCAGTCCCCTTGGAGGGGAAGAGGGCTACACCTTC; CDR3: CASSPLGGEEGYTF
V: TRBV6-5; size: .; J: TRBJ1-2; D: .; DNA: TGTGCCAGCAGTTACTCAGGGGCAGTGACTAACTATGGCTACACCTTC; CDR3: CASSYSGAVTNYGYTF
V: TRBV7-3; size: .; J: TRBJ2-7; D: .; DNA: TGTGCCAGCAGCTTGGGACACCTACCCTACGAGCAGTACTTC; CDR3: CASSLGHLPYEQYF
V: TRBV2; size: .; J: TRBJ1-3; D: .; DNA: TGTGCCAGCAGTGAACACCTGGAGTCTGGAAACACCATATATTTT; CDR3: CASSEHLESGNTIYF
V: TRBV5-6; size: .; J: TRBJ1-3; D: .; DNA: TGTGCCAGCAGCGTGTGGGGCAGAAACACCATATATTTT; CDR3: CASSVWGRNTIYF
V: TRBV19; size: .; J: TRBJ1-4; D: .; DNA: TGTGCCAGTAGTGTTCCCACAGCAACTCTTAGATCAACTAATGAAAAACTGTTTTTT; CDR3: CASSVPTATLRSTNEKLFF